The sequence of this T cell receptor (beta chain) was determined in a study of cytomegalovirus exposure and HLA in healthy donors (TCRdb year 2017). Describing the broader study: An earlier analysis of approximately 600 of the donors reported roughly 300 Gb of sequence data and some 100 million unique TCR beta sequences from 150 million to 200 million T cells. An early release covering about 600 HLA-typed donors comprised around 300 gigabases of sequencing data and about 90 million unique TCR sequences. All discovery cohort repertoires had been generated on a single sequencing platform. To decide whether each TCR beta V gene segment behaved as functional or pseudogenic, an earlier analysis of some 570 of the donors relied on high-throughput TCR beta sequencing. A later genetic analysis took genome-wide SNP genotypes for 398 of the 666 donors and used that subset as a discovery cohort. The study used immunosequencing to profile the T cell repertoires of 666 subjects and linked those repertoires to cytomegalovirus serostatus. The number of donors typed differed by locus, with 629-630 for A, B, C, DRB1 and DQB1, roughly 550 for DQA1, 600 to 610 for DPA1, and around 450 for DPB1. A later analysis re-examined previously published TCR beta repertoires from just over 650 donors and added high-resolution HLA genotyping to investigate patterns of TCR occurrence. High-throughput TCR immunosequencing, statistical association of individual TCRs with disease status, and machine learning were combined to predict cytomegalovirus infection status. The aim of the study was to test whether cataloging public T cell receptors could identify signatures of past pathogen exposure. Rather than drawing on any new phenotypic data, the later analysis identified candidate immune exposures from TCR beta sequences and the way those sequences occurred across donors. In addition to the first cohort of 650 to 800 subjects, a separate validation cohort of 100 to 150 different subjects was used. Both class I and class II loci were covered by HLA typing, at four-digit resolution. Because of strong linkage in the cohort, five DR-DQ haplotypes were treated as single units for association and clustering. On average, roughly 250,000 unique TCR beta nucleotide sequences were sequenced per donor among about 400 genotyped donors of the cohort, with roughly a sixth of those sequences being non-productive. Of the roughly 400 genotyped donors, approximately 83% fell in the genetic ancestry cluster associated with self-reported Caucasian donors. Donor age, sex, ethnicity and CMV serostatus were compiled alongside the repertoire data.

Unmatched junction bases come to 3, with V trimmed by 6 bases and J by 2 bases. Reading from cysteine to phenylalanine, the CDR3 counts 14 amino acids. Only the CDR3 portion is preserved as DNA: 42 bases, with reading frame beginning at the first base. The germline V gene (reference sequence) yields MNHEY for CDR1 and SMNVEV for CDR2. The library was produced with the immunoSEQ multiplex PCR assay. A mixture of 60 forward primers for TCR Vbeta segments and 13 reverse primers for TCR Jbeta segments was used in the multiplex PCR. The CDR3 region of rearranged TCR beta genes was amplified from genomic DNA by a multiplex PCR assay. The amplified TCR beta libraries were sequenced on the Illumina HiSeq System as 87-base-pair reads. The authors processed their data as follows. In a later analysis, about 80 million unique TCR beta chains were counted across the 650 to 700 repertoires, and roughly 11 million of these chains were shared by at least two donors. Raw reads were error-corrected and collapsed into unique sequences by a nearest-neighbor algorithm in which closely related sequences were merged to remove PCR and sequencing errors. CDR3 sequences were aligned to IMGT reference sequences to assign V, D and J gene segments. Each retained sequence needed at least a six-nucleotide match to both a V gene segment and a J gene segment. Rearrangements were called productive when the CDR3 lacked stop codons and stayed in frame with V and J; all others were non-productive. Following IMGT convention, CDR3 was defined as the stretch from the second conserved V-encoded cysteine to the conserved J-encoded phenylalanine. In an earlier analysis of more than 550 of the donors, sequences lacking an unambiguous match to a single V gene segment were excluded. An earlier analysis of 587 of the donors classified V segments as functional when productive rearrangements were above 56.7% and as segregating when the standard deviation between donors was above 5%. To diagnose cytomegalovirus status from the catalog of TCR beta chain sequences, a statistical classification framework was built. In a later analysis, V and J genes were assigned by comparing TCR nucleotide sequences against IMGT/GENE-DB human TR gene sequences. Using the TCRdist pipeline, a later analysis assigned CDR3 sequences along with most-parsimonious VDJ recombination scenarios. A later analysis defined each TCR beta chain by its CDR3 amino acid sequence plus V-gene family, and excluded reads lacking a unique V-gene family. In a later analysis, 450 to 600 highly shared, low-generation-probability nucleotide sequences were removed to address suspected cross-contamination and a sequencing artifact. In a later analysis, a clonal expansion index for each public chain was calculated from normalized within-repertoire ranks of inferred template counts. In a later analysis, generation probabilities were computed using a VDJ recombination model fitted to out-of-frame rearrangements, and the results were checked against IGoR. In a later analysis, TCR-TCR, TCR-HLA and TCR-CMV co-occurrence was scored with hypergeometric tests, and a repertoire-size bias correction was applied to TCR pairs. A later analysis estimated false discovery rates by permuting HLA or CMV assignments 20 times. In a later analysis, co-occurring TCRs were grouped using DBSCAN, and TCRdist sequence similarity was added for clustering within HLA-allele-positive subsets. Repertoires with fewer than 30,000 or more than 120,000 public chains, plus five repertoires with anomalous nucleotide sharing, were excluded from co-occurrence clustering. The source is immuneACCESS, and TCRdb retained only in-frame sequences with V and J called. Part of the clones is not carried over; for the studies checked, unresolved V genes explain less than half of this, and the remainder is unexplained. V, J and clone size were drawn from that table, and D and trimming were deduced from the DNA. Present in this sample are roughly 100,000 clones, roughly 76% of which were seen just once. The top ten hold around 5.8% of the sample.

The cohort comprised around 700 healthy bone marrow donors. Cohort members were all nominally healthy when sampled, although unrecorded immune exposures were likely present. The donor tested CMV seropositive, placing the donor among the approximately 310 seropositive members of the cohort. Each donor provided a peripheral blood sample, and peripheral blood mononuclear cells were used for TCR beta sequencing. Genomic DNA was extracted from the blood cell samples with the Qiagen DNeasy Blood Extraction Kit. What the authors observed across the whole study: In a later analysis, several top co-occurrence clusters were reported to appear linked to parvovirus B19, influenza, CMV and Epstein-Barr virus. The 87-base-pair reads could not distinguish some IMGT-functional V segments, including TRBV6-2 and TRBV6-3, so those segments were excluded. V-gene and J-gene trimming of TCR beta chains was associated with a missense DCLRE1C variant in a later genetic analysis, and the association was replicated in an independent cohort. A further reported finding was that TCR beta sequences accurately predicted the HLA-A and HLA-B alleles for most subjects in the first cohort. Across donors, most TCR sequences were observed very rarely, whereas some public TCRs were present in many individuals. The sequencing pipeline was judged likely to have produced a cluster of highly shared sequence variants as a technical artifact. Because HLA typing was unavailable for some donors at each locus, only the typed subset was used in association tests. This cohort had only TCR beta chains sequenced, and the lack of alpha or paired-chain data limited which features could be detected. In a later analysis, 15,000 to 20,000 TCR beta sequences were associated with specific HLA alleles at a false discovery rate of 0.05. The study gave a list of under 200 TCR beta chains associated with cytomegalovirus. In vitro tests confirmed that three of the cytomegalovirus-associated TCR beta chains recognize cytomegalovirus antigens. Linkage disequilibrium might explain the correlated functional status among segregating V segments, but an unknown experimental factor could not be ruled out. The authors suggested that the approach could potentially be generalized to other disease states and immunological phenotypes. In a later genetic analysis, fewer N-insertions in productive TCRs were reported among donors in an Asian-associated ancestry cluster than the roughly 700-donor mean. Strong co-occurrence of HLA alleles, especially DR and DQ, made assigning TCR associations to individual alleles difficult. Because counts were too low, some 17 rarely observed V segments, including chromosome 9 orphons, were left out of the earlier analysis of several hundred of the donors. Presence/absence analyses assumed roughly uniform sequencing depth across donors, an assumption that may not hold. In an earlier analysis of some 550 of the donors, most TCR beta V segments were observed in productive rearrangements about 90% or about 30% of the time, broadly matching IMGT annotations. According to a later analysis, TCR association rates differed among HLA loci, with DRB1 alleles showing the most associated TCRs and HLA-C alleles showing the fewest. The classifier was reported to diagnose cytomegalovirus status with high specificity and sensitivity in both the original cohort and the validation cohort. A later analysis found that most CMV-associated TCR beta chains appeared HLA-restricted, with HLA associations seemingly driven largely by CMV exposure. CMV serostatus was the only immune exposure information available for the cohort. In a later analysis, HLA-associated TCR beta chains showed more clonal expansion and lower generation probabilities than non-associated chains that were equally common.

The table lists this clone with a count of one. Its antigen target is currently unknown. No quality values exist for individual bases; no much larger clone is one base distant. The receptor's source is a woman between 45 and 60 years old in good health and CMV-seropositive. The receptor chain draws on TRBV27 and TRBJ2-1, with 8 junctional bases fitting TRBD2. Sequenced input: PBMCs. The CDR3 sequence is CASSRGGPYNEQFF. The DNA sequence follows: TGTGCCAGCAGCCGGGGGGGCCCCTACAATGAGCAGTTCTTC.